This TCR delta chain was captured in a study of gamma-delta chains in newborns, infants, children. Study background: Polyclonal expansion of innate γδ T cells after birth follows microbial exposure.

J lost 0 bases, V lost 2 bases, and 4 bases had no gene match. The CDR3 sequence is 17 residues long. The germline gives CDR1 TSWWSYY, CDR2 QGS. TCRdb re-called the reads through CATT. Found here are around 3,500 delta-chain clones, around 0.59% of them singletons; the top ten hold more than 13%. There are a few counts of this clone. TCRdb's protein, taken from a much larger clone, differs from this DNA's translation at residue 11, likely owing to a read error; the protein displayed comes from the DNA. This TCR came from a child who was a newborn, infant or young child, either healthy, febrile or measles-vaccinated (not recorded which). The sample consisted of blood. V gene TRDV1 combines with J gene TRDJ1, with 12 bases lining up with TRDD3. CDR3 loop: CALGENWGILDTDKLIF. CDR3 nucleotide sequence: TGTGCTCTTGGGGAAAACTGGGGGATACTTGACACCGATAAACTCATCTTT.